The next 26 T cell receptor beta chains were all read from a single sample in a study of cytomegalovirus exposure and HLA in healthy donors. The PCR was carried out with 60 Vbeta primers and 13 Jbeta primers. Measured with immunoSEQ multiplex PCR; TCRdb has only the in-frame clones, and not every one. The table includes approximately 210,000 clones, over 75% detected once. Material: PBMCs. Every receptor here comes from a male donor in good health and CMV-seronegative.

V usage is TRBV15 and J usage is TRBJ1-4, with 7 bases aligning to TRBD1. CDR3 length equals 18 residues. Germline CDR1 and CDR2: LNHNV and YYDKDF (reference sequence). Trimming at V came to 5 bases and at J to 8 bases, leaving 20 bases not matched to a gene. As DNA, the CDR3 is TGTGCCACCAGCTCTGGAGGGGCCCCCACAGGGGTTCGGGAAAAACTGTTTTTT. This codes for CATSSGGAPTGVREKLFF.

This clone was counted between two and nine times. The chain joins TRBV9 to TRBJ1-1; the D gene is possibly TRBD1 (6 bases). CDR3 length: 13 residues. Per the germline V gene, CDR1 is SGDLS and CDR2 is YYNGEE. V was cut by 3 bases and J by 5 bases, with 11 bases left in between. As DNA, the CDR3 is TGTGCCAGCAGCGCTACAGGGTGGACTGAAGCTTTCTTT. It is translated as CASSATGWTEAFF.

The genes are TRBV5-1 and TRBJ2-7, with 7 bases fitting TRBD2. J lost 0 bases, V lost 0 bases, and 6 bases had no gene match. The CDR3 runs to 16 residues. From germline, CDR1 is SGHRS and CDR2 YFSETQ. Written as DNA, the CDR3 is TGCGCCAGCAGCTTGGCCTTACGGGGGGACTCCTACGAGCAGTACTTC. It codes for CASSLALRGDSYEQYF.

This clone was counted a single time. The chain employs TRBV5-8 and TRBJ2-5; 9 nucleotides match TRBD1. V trimming: 0 bases; J trimming: 4 bases; junction bases outside the gene matches: 4. Per germline, CDR1 SGHTS and CDR2 YDEGEE. The CDR3 runs 15 residues. As DNA, the CDR3 is TGTGCCAGCAGCTTGGGACAGGGGGTCAGAGAGACCCAGTACTTC. Protein sequence: CASSLGQGVRETQYF.

This chain joins TRBV27 and TRBJ2-3, with 16 nucleotides matching TRBD2. V was pared by 10 bases and J by 0 bases, with 10 bases of the junction left unmatched. Germline V lookup: CDR1 MNHEY, CDR2 SMNVEV (reference sequence). The CDR3 covers 18 residues. As DNA, the CDR3 is TGTGCCATTTCGGGACTAGCGGGAGGGCAACCTAGCACAGATACGCAGTATTTT. Translated: CAISGLAGGQPSTDTQYF.

The rearrangement links TRBV28 to TRBJ1-2, with 11 bases fitting TRBD1. This CDR3 comprises 18 residues. The junction had 9 bases not matched to a gene; V was cut back by 3 bases and J by 0 bases. From germline, CDR1 is MDHEN and CDR2 SYDVKM. In DNA form, the CDR3 reads TGTGCCAGCAGTTTTGGTGGGACAGGGGGAGACCCTAACTATGGCTACACCTTC. Translation: CASSFGGTGGDPNYGYTF.

This clone was counted a single time. This rearrangement joins TRBV18 to TRBJ1-1; D gene unclear. Germline values: CDR1 KGHSH, CDR2 LQKENI. CDR3 length: 13 residues. Deletions cut 2 bases from V and 8 bases from J, with 12 bases between. The DNA of the CDR3 is TGTGCCAGCTCACCAAAGCTAGGCGGCGAAGCTTTCTTT. This gives the protein CASSPKLGGEAFF.

The V call is TRBV4-2, the J call TRBJ2-3, with TRBD2 matching over 7 bases. The J segment lost 4 bases and the V segment lost 5 bases, leaving 9 bases of the junction unmatched. Per germline, CDR1 LGHNA and CDR2 YNFKEQ. The CDR3 contains 15 residues. This chain's CDR3 is CASSFRGDLPDTQYF. CDR3 DNA: TGTGCCAGCAGCTTTCGGGGGGATCTTCCAGATACGCAGTATTTT.

A single count supports this clone. CDR3 amino acids: CASSFRVTEAFF. For the CDR3, the DNA is TGTGCCAGCAGTTTTCGCGTCACTGAAGCTTTCTTT. The chain couples TRBV28 to TRBJ1-1; D is unclear. The V gene lost 3 bases and the J gene lost 4 bases, with 6 bases spanning the gap. The CDR3 consists of 12 residues. From germline, CDR1 is MDHEN and CDR2 SYDVKM.

This clone showed up just once. CDR3 in amino acids: CASKYDRGAYEQYF. In nucleotides, the CDR3 is TGTGCCAGCAAATACGACAGGGGTGCCTACGAGCAGTACTTC. The chain uses TRBV7-2 and TRBJ2-7; 8 bases fit TRBD1. The CDR3 sequence is 14 residues long. CDR1 is SGHTA and CDR2 is FQGNSA in the germline V gene. The ends lost 7 bases at V and 2 bases at J; junction bases unmatched: 7.

The chain has TRBV28 and TRBJ1-2, with 11 positions matching TRBD1. With 6 bases clipped from V and 5 bases from J, the junction kept 14 bases outside the gene matches. Per the germline V gene, CDR1 is MDHEN and CDR2 is SYDVKM. The length of the CDR3 is 17 residues. CDR3 sequence reads: CASSQTDRDRGRYGYTF. The CDR3 nucleotides are TGTGCCAGCAGCCAGACCGACCGGGACAGGGGGAGGTATGGCTACACCTTC.

V is TRBV7-9 and J is TRBJ2-2, with TRBD1 as a possible D gene (5 bases). The CDR3 loop spans 16 amino acids. V lost 0 bases and J 4 bases, leaving 12 bases between the germline ends. Per germline, CDR1 SEHNR and CDR2 FQNEAQ (reference sequence). The CDR3 region is CASSLAAGPLTGELFF. The CDR3 region has the DNA TGTGCCAGCAGCTTAGCGGCAGGGCCGCTCACCGGGGAGCTGTTTTTT.

This rearrangement joins TRBV5-6 to TRBJ2-3; TRBD1 agrees at 10 bases. V lost 3 bases and J lost 0; bases outside the gene matches: 4. Germline lookup yields CDR1 SGHDT and CDR2 YYEEEE. The length of the CDR3 is 16 residues. The CDR3 region has the DNA TGTGCCAGCAGCTGGGACAGGGGTACTAGCACAGATACGCAGTATTTT. Encoded protein: CASSWDRGTSTDTQYF.

This clone came up a few times. The CDR3 loop is CASTRHLNTEAFF. The CDR3 nucleotides read TGTGCCAGCACCAGACACTTGAACACTGAAGCTTTCTTT. J is TRBJ1-1 and V is TRBV14, with D unresolved. This CDR3 has 13 residues. CDR1 and CDR2 from the germline V gene are SGHDN and FVKESK. V was clipped by 7 bases and J by 0 bases, with 9 bases between them.

V is TRBV27 and J is TRBJ2-1; 13 bases line up with TRBD2. This CDR3 is built from 16 residues. Germline CDR1 and CDR2: MNHEY and SMNVEV (reference sequence). Trimming cost V 6 bases and J 9 bases; bases outside gene matches: 11. CDR3 residues: CASRSGLAGFYGEQFF. The CDR3 coding sequence is TGTGCCAGCAGGTCGGGACTAGCGGGGTTCTACGGTGAGCAGTTCTTC.

The table lists this clone with a count of one. DNA of the CDR3: TGTGCCAGCAGCCAAGAGGACAGGGGCCCCCTCTCTGGAAACACCATATATTTT. Amino acids: CASSQEDRGPLSGNTIYF. The rearrangement uses TRBV14 and TRBJ1-3; 9 nucleotides line up with TRBD1. From germline, CDR1 is SGHDN and CDR2 FVKESK. Germline trimming cut 0 bases from V and 0 bases from J; bases unmatched to any gene: 6. CDR3 length: 18 amino acids.

The rearrangement uses TRBV7-8 and TRBJ2-7, with TRBD2 matching 14 bases. The CDR3 is made up of 15 amino acids. The V gene's germline CDR1 is SGHVS and CDR2 FQNEAQ. V gave up 8 bases and J gave up 4 bases; unmatched junction bases: 7. CDR3 bases: TGTGCCAGCTCAGGGACTAGCGGGAGTGGTTACGAGCAGTACTTC. It yields the protein CASSGTSGSGYEQYF.

The chain links TRBV16 to TRBJ2-1; 11 bases map to TRBD2. In germline, CDR1 is KGHSY, CDR2 FQNENV. The CDR3 has 17 amino acids. Trimming cost V 2 bases and J 8 bases; bases outside gene matches: 11. The chain's CDR3 is CASSQDTLAGGWDEQFF. CDR3 DNA sequence: TGTGCCAGCAGCCAAGATACGCTAGCGGGGGGCTGGGATGAGCAGTTCTTC.

The rearrangement joins TRBV19 to TRBJ2-1, with 7 bases lining up with TRBD1. Germline V gives CDR1 LNHDA, CDR2 SQIVND (reference sequence). This CDR3 has 14 amino acids. After removal of 3 bases from V and 2 bases from J, the junction contained 1 base not matched to a gene. The CDR3 loop is CASSMGQPYNEQFF. CDR3 in DNA: TGTGCCAGTAGTATGGGACAGCCCTACAATGAGCAGTTCTTC.

The chain links TRBV5-4 to TRBJ1-6; a weak D match, TRBD1 (6 bases). This CDR3 has 15 residues. Germline CDR1 SGHNT, CDR2 YYREEE (reference sequence). Trimming took off 2 bases at V and 6 bases at J, with 12 bases between the two ends. The CDR3 is CASSLGQPLNSPLHF. The CDR3, as DNA: TGTGCCAGCAGCTTAGGACAGCCCCTTAATTCACCCCTCCACTTT.

For this clone: An end of the junction differs from the germline gene, which may be a read error. J is TRBJ2-1 and V is TRBV7-9, with 8 bases identical to TRBD2. Germline V CDR1 and CDR2: SEHNR, FQNEAQ (reference sequence). This CDR3 is built from 13 residues. The CDR3 DNA follows: TGTGCCAGCAGCCAAGATAAGGAGCGGGAGCTGTTCTTC. It specifies CASSQDKERELFF.

The chain combines TRBV4-3 with TRBJ2-1; 10 bases are a match to TRBD2. The V gene's germline CDR1 is LGHNA and CDR2 YSLEER. The CDR3 length is 18 residues. The junction had 8 bases not matched to a gene; V was cut back by 0 bases and J by 3 bases. The CDR3 loop reads CASSQDLPGTSVYNEQFF. The CDR3 DNA sequence: TGCGCCAGCAGCCAAGATCTACCCGGGACTAGCGTCTACAATGAGCAGTTCTTC.

J is TRBJ1-4 and V is TRBV6-1; possible D gene TRBD1, 5 bases. V gave up 4 bases and J gave up 3 bases, with 12 bases separating them. The length of the CDR3 is 15 residues. CDR1 MNHNS and CDR2 SASEGT come from the germline V gene. The CDR3 DNA follows: TGTGCCAGCAGTGGAGCGACAGATCCTAATGAAAAACTGTTTTTT. It translates to CASSGATDPNEKLFF.

The chain links TRBV29-1 to TRBJ2-5, with D maybe TRBD2 (6 bases). CDR3 length: 12 residues. Trimming took 0 bases from V and 5 from J, leaving 7 bases between them. Germline values: CDR1 SQVTM, CDR2 ANQGSEA. The DNA of the CDR3 is TGCAGCGTTGAAGAGGGGAGGGAGACCCAGTACTTC. The encoded protein is CSVEEGRETQYF.

The chain has TRBV7-9 and TRBJ2-3; the D is unclear. The CDR3 length is 13 residues. Trimming removed 4 bases from V and 4 bases from J, with 9 bases in between. CDR1 and CDR2 (germline): SEHNR, FQNEAQ (reference sequence). This chain's CDR3 is CASSSTGPDTQYF. CDR3 bases: TGTGCCAGCAGCTCAACGGGTCCAGATACGCAGTATTTT.

V is TRBV29-1 and J is TRBJ2-5, with D perhaps matching TRBD2 (6 bases). CDR1 and CDR2 from the germline V gene are SQVTM and ANQGSEA. V dropped 3 bases and J dropped 0 bases, with 11 bases sitting between them. CDR3 size: 14 residues. For the CDR3, the DNA is TGCAGCGTTGATCTGTCGGGGGACCAAGAGACCCAGTACTTC. Translating it yields CSVDLSGDQETQYF.